Listed below are T cell receptor beta chains from one sample, sequenced in a study of T cells in narcolepsy. Generated by immunoSEQ multiplex PCR, the TCRdb table keeps only in-frame clones and is missing some. In the table there are about 41,000 clones, around 89% of which are singletons. Sequenced material: CD45RA- memory CD4+ T cells from PBMCs. The source of these receptors is a human donor with narcolepsy. The conserved cysteine and the conserved F or W are not part of the CDR3 here.

>TRBV18
ASSPRSNMNTEAF
>TRBV5-6
ASRLKGQETQY
>TRBV18
ASSLSGGAGANVLT
>TRBV7-2
ASSLAGGAPDTQY
>TRBV4-1
ASSQDGAGANRATIY
>TRBV5-1
ASTPGAINEKLF
>TRBV5-4
ASSLNGRGVGFETQY
>TRBV7-9
ASSLKGKLRCYYGYT
>TRBV30
AWSVRGDNEKLF
>TRBV14
ASSQVGQGSFYEQY
>TRBV6-5
ASRDLGQEGYGYT
>TRBV9
ASSVAGGATLGNTIY
>TRBV2
ASSDAATYEQY
>TRBV18
ASSPGQGEYGYT
>TRBV5-1
ASSLGGGNGGTQY
>TRBV6-1
AARGQARETQY
>TRBV6-5
ASSQGVGETQY
>TRBV25-1
ASSERDTSYEQY
>TRBV7-2
ASSLVLRSPNEKLF
>TRBV19
ASIADPTNTEAF
>TRBV12-2
ASRLAKREDG
>TRBV6-6
ASSSTGANYGYT
>TRBV5-5
ASSLVGTARAFDEQF
>TRBV11-3
ASSLWSRDFYPITDTQY
>TRBV19
ASSIIRMTRADTQY
>TRBV7-9
ASSRTGGRTDTQY
>TRBV4-1
ASSHLTTVDYHEQY
>TRBV6-5
ASSYSQSPYEQY
>TRBV12-5
ASVPREKGTDTQY
>TRBV6-1
ASSDSLGTEAF
>TRBV9
ASSVAAGSTDTQY
>TRBV7-2
ASSLAQTVSYEQY
>TRBV10-3
AISESLVLHQPQH
>TRBV7-2
ASSLGRGTYEQY
>TRBV7-9
ASSRDRPQETQY
>TRBV7-9
ASSLRLAGAQGD
>TRBV27
ASTFGGQKPV